This T cell receptor beta chain was obtained from a study of blood T cell repertoires in COVID-19. Overall study: Samples representing acute and convalescent COVID-19 were sourced from the United States, Italy and Spain. Sources were T cells, B-cell-depleted T cells, or PBMCs; the material itself was cDNA or gDNA.

There are 14 residues in the CDR3. Germline-derived CDR1 and CDR2 are KGHDR and SFDVKD. V was pared by 7 bases and J by 7 bases, with 8 bases of the junction left unmatched. Original analysis: Estimates of nucleated cell counts were drawn from the amplification of reference gene primers. The repertoire was sequenced with immunoSEQ multiplex PCR; TCRdb's copy has only in-frame clones and lacks some. The V and J calls and clone size are taken from that table; D and trimming were inferred from the DNA. In the table there are approximately 78,000 clones, approximately 88% of which are singletons. What was sequenced was peripheral blood. This clonotype originated in a man aged 45-60 years with acute or convalescent COVID-19. The gene calls are TRBV24-1 and TRBJ1-1, with 10 bases that match TRBD1. Here the CDR3 DNA reads TGTGCCACCAGCGCCGGGACAGGGGTTTATGAAGCTTTCTTT. Translating it yields CATSAGTGVYEAFF.